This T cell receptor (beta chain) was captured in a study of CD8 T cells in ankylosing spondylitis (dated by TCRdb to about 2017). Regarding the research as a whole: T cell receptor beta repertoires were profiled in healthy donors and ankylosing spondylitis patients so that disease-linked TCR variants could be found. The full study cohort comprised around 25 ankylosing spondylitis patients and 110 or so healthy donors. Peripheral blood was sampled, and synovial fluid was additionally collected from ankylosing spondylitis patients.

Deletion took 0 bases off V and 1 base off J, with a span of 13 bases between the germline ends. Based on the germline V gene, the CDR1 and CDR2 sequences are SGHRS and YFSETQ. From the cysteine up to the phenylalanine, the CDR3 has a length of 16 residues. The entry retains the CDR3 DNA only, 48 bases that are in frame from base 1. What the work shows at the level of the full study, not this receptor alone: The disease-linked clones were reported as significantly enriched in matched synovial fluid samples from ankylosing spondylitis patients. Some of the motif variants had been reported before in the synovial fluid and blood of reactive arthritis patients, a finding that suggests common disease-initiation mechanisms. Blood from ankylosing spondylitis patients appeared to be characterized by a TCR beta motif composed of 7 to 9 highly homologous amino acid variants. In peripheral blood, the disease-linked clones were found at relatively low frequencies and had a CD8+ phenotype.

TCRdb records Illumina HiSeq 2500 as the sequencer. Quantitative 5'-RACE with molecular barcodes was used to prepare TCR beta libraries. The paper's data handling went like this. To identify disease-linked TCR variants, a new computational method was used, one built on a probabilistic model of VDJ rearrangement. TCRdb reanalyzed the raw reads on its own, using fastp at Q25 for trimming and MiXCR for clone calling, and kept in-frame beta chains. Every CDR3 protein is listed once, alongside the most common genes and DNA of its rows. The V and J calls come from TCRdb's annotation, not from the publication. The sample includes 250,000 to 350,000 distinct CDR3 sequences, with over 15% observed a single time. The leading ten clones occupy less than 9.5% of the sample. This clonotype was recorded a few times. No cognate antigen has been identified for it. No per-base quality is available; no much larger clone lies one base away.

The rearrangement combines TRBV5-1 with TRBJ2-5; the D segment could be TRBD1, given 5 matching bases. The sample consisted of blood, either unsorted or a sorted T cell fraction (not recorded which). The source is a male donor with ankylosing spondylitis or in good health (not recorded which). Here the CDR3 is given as CASSLVTANPQETQYF. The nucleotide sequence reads TGCGCCAGCAGCTTGGTGACAGCAAACCCCCAAGAGACCCAGTACTTC. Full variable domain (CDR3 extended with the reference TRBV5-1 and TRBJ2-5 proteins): KAGVTQTPRYLIKTRGQQVTLSCSPISGHRSVSWYQQTPGQGLQFLFEYFSETQRNKGNFPGRFSGRQFSNSRSEMNVSTLELGDSALYLCASSLVTANPQETQYFGPGTRLLVL.